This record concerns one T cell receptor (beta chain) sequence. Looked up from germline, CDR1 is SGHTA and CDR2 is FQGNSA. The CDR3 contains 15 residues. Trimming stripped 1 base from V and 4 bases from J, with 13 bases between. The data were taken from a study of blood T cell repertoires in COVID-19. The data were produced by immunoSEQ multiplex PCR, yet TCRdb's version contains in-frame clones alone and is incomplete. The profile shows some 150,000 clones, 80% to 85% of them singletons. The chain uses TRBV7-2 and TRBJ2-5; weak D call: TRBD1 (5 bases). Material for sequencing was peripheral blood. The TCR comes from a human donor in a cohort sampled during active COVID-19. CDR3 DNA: TGTGCCAGCAGCTTAGTTTCAGGGTTGGGAGAGACCCAGTACTTC. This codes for CASSLVSGLGETQYF. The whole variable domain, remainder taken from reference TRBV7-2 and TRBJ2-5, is GAGVSQSPSNKVTEKGKDVELRCDPISGHTALYWYRQSLGQGLEFLIYFQGNSAPDKSGLPSDRFSAERTGGSVSTLTIQRTQQEDSAVYLCASSLVSGLGETQYFGPGTRLLVL.